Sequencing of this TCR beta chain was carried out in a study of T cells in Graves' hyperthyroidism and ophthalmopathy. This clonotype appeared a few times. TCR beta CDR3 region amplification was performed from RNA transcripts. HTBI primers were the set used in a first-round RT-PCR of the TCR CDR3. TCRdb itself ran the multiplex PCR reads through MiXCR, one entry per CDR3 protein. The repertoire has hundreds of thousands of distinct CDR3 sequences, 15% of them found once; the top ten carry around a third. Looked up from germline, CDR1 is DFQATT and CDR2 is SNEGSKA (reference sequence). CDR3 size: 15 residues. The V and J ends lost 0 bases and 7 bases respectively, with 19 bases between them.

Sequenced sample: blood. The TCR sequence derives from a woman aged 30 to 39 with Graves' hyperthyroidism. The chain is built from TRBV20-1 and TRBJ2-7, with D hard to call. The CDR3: CSARDPRGVKSEQYF. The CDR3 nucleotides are TGCAGTGCTAGAGATCCCCGCGGAGTTAAATCTGAGCAGTACTTC.